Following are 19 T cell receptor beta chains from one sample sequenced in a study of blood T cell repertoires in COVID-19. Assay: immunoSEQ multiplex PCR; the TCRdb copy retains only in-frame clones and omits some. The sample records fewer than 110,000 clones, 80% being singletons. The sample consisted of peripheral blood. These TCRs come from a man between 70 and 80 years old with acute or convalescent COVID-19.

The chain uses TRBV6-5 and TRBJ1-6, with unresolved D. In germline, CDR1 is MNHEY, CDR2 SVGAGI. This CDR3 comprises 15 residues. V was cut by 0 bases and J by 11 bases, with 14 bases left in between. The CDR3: CASSYSGGSHAPLHF. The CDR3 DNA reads TGTGCCAGCAGTTACTCGGGAGGGAGTCACGCACCCCTCCACTTT.

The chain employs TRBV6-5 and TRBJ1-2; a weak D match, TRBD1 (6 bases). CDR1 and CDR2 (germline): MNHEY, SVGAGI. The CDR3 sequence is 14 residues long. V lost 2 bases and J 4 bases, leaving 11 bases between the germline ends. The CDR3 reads CASSYPGQSYGYTF. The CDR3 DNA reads TGTGCCAGCAGTTACCCCGGACAGAGCTATGGCTACACCTTC.

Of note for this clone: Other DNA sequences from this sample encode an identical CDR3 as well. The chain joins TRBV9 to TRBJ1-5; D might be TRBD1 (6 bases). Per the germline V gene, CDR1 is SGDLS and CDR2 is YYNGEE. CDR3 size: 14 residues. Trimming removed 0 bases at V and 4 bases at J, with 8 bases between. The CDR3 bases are TGTGCCAGCAGCGTAGGCCAGGGGAATCAGCCCCAGCATTTT. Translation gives CASSVGQGNQPQHF.

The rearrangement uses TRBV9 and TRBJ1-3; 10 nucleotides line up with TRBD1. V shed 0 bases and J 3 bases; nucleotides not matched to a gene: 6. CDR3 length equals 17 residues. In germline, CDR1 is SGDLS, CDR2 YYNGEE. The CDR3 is CASSVAGTGVGGNTIYF. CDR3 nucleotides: TGTGCCAGCAGCGTAGCGGGGACAGGGGTTGGTGGAAACACCATATATTTT.

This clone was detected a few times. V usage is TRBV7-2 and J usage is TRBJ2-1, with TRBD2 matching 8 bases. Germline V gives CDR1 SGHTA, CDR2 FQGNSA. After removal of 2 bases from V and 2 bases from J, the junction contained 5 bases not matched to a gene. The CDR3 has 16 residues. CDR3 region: CASSLTSGGAYNEQFF. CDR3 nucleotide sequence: TGTGCCAGCAGCTTAACCTCCGGGGGGGCCTACAATGAGCAGTTCTTC.

CDR3 coding DNA: TGTGCCAGCTCAGAGGGGGGGAGAGAAAATCAGCCCCAGCATTTT. Translated: CASSEGGRENQPQHF. The J gene is TRBJ1-5, the V gene TRBV18; D is perhaps TRBD1 (6 bases). V lost 5 bases to trimming and J lost 4 bases, with 15 bases between them. The CDR3 covers 15 residues. Germline CDR1 and CDR2: KGHSH and LQKENI.

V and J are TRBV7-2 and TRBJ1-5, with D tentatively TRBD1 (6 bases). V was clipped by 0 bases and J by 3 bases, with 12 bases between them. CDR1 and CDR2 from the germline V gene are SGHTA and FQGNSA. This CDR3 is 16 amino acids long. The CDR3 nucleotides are TGTGCCAGCAGCTTAGCGCAGGGGAGCCTCAATCAGCCCCAGCATTTT. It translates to CASSLAQGSLNQPQHF.

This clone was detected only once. The CDR3 DNA is TGTGCCAGCAGTGCTAGTCCCGGGAGCTGGAGCAATCAGCCCCAGCATTTT. Its protein product is CASSASPGSWSNQPQHF. V is TRBV2 and J is TRBJ1-5; the D is unclear. V lost 4 bases and J 1 base, leaving 17 bases between the germline ends. Germline V gene data show CDR1 as SNHLY and CDR2 as FYNNEI. This CDR3 comprises 17 residues.

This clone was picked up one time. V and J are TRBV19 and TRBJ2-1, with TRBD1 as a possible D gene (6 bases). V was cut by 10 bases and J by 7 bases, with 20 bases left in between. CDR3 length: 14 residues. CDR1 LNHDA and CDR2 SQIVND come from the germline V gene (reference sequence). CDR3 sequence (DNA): TGTGCCACCCGGGACATCGGTTTTCCAAATGAGCAGTTCTTC. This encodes CATRDIGFPNEQFF.

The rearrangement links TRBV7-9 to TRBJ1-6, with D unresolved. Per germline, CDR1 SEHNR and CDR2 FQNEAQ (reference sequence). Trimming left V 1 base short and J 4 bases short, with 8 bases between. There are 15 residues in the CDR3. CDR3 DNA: TGTGCCAGCAGCTTAGGAGGGCGATATAATTCACCCCTCCACTTT. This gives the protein CASSLGGRYNSPLHF.

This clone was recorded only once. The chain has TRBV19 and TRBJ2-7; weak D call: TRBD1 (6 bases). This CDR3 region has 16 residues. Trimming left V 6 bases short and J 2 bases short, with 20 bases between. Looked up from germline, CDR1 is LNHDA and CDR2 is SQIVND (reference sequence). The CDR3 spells CASRRAASGVPYEQYF. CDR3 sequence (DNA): TGTGCCAGTAGGCGGGCCGCTTCAGGGGTCCCCTACGAGCAGTACTTC.

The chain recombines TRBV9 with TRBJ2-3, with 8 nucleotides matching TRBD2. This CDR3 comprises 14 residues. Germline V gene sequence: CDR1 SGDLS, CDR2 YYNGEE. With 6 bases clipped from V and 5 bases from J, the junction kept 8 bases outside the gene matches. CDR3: CASTRSGGGDTQYF. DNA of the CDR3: TGTGCCAGCACTCGGAGCGGGGGAGGAGATACGCAGTATTTT.

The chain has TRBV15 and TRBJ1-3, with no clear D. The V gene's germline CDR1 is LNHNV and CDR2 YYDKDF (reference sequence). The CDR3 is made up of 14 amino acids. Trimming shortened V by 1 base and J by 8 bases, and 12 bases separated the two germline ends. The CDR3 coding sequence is TGTGCCACCAGCAGAGGGAGGTTGGGAGACACCATATATTTT. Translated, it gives CATSRGRLGDTIYF. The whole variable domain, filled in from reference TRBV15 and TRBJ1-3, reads DAMVIQNPRYQVTQFGKPVTLSCSQTLNHNVMYWYQQKSSQAPKLLFHYYDKDFNNEADTPDNFQSRRPNTSFCFLDIRSPGLGDTAMYLCATSRGRLGDTIYFGEGSWLTVV.

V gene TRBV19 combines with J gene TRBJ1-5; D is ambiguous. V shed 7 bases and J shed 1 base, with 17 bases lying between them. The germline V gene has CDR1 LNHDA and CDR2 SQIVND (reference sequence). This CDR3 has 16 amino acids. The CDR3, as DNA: TGTGCCAGTATGACGGGAGGCCCCGGGAGCAATCAGCCCCAGCATTTT. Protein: CASMTGGPGSNQPQHF.

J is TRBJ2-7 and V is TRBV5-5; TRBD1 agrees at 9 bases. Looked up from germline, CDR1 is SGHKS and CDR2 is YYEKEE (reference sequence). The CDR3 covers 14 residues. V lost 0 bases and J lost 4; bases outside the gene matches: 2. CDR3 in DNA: TGTGCCAGCAGCTTGGGGACAGGGGCATACGAGCAGTACTTC. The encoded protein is CASSLGTGAYEQYF.

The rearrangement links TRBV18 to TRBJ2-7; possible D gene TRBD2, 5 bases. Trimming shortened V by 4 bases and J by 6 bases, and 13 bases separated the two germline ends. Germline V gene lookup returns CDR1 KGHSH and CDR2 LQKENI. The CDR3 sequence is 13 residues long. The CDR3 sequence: CASSLSAGVEQYF. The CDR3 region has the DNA TGTGCCAGCTCACTTTCCGCCGGGGTCGAGCAGTACTTC.

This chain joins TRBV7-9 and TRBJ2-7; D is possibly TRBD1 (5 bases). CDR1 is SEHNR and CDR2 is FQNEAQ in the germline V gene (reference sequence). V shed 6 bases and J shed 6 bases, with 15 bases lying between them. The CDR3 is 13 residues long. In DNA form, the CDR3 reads TGTGCCAGCAGTAGGGCAGGGTCGGGCGAGCAGTACTTC. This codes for CASSRAGSGEQYF.

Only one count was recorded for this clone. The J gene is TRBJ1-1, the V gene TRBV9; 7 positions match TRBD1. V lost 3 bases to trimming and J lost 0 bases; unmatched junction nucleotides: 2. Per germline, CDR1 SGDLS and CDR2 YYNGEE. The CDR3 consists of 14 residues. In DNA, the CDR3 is TGTGCCAGCAGCGCGACAGGGCTGAACACTGAAGCTTTCTTT. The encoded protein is CASSATGLNTEAFF.

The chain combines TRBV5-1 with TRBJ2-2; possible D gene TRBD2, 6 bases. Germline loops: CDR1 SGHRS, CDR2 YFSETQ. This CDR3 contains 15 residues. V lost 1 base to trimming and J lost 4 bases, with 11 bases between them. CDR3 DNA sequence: TGCGCCAGCAGCTTGAGTACTAGCCTCACCGGGGAGCTGTTTTTT. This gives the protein CASSLSTSLTGELFF. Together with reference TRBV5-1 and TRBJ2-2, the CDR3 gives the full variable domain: KAGVTQTPRYLIKTRGQQVTLSCSPISGHRSVSWYQQTPGQGLQFLFEYFSETQRNKGNFPGRFSGRQFSNSRSEMNVSTLELGDSALYLCASSLSTSLTGELFFGEGSRLTVL.